These T cell receptor beta chains were read from a single sample in a study of T cell changes during pregnancy in multiple sclerosis. Data came from immunoSEQ multiplex PCR; TCRdb stores just in-frame clones and leaves some out. The sample has tens of thousands of clones, 92% seen once; the top ten hold about 0.64%. The sample was CD4+ T cells from peripheral blood mononuclear cells, taken after pregnancy. These receptors were collected from a female donor with multiple sclerosis, enrolled in a pregnancy study. CDR3s include the opening cysteine and the closing phenylalanine or tryptophan.

j_call,v_call,cdr3_aa
TRBJ2-1,TRBV10-3,CAISALLGLAGGEQFF
TRBJ2-7,TRBV2,CASSTRTVTYEQYF
TRBJ2-5,TRBV9,CASSLGLAGGNQETQYF
TRBJ1-4,TRBV4-1,CASSQRQGETTNEKLFF
TRBJ1-5,TRBV6-5,CASSYGQVNQPQHF
TRBJ2-7,TRBV27,CASLKQGLPYEQYF
TRBJ2-2,TRBV9,CASSVRTGTGELFF
TRBJ1-2,TRBV19,CASSIGAGVNYGYTF
TRBJ2-3,TRBV5-1,CASSSVLAGLTDTQYF
TRBJ1-1,TRBV18,CASSPVGGGDTEAFF
TRBJ1-2,TRBV7-2,CASSPSGDGYTF
TRBJ2-3,TRBV6-5,CASRLAGGRDTQYF
TRBJ2-3,TRBV2,CASRIRDRFVGDTQYF
TRBJ2-6,TRBV10-2,CASSIGGIAANVLTF
TRBJ2-7,TRBV11-3,CASSPGSSSYEQYF
TRBJ1-2,TRBV5-1,CASSAAGGAGYGYTF
TRBJ1-1,TRBV7-3,CASSQQGRNTEAFF
TRBJ2-3,TRBV28,CASSPQGALSGTQYF
TRBJ1-4,TRBV7-8,CASSLGLSGGGEKLFF
TRBJ1-1,TRBV29-1,CSVETGRNTEAFF
TRBJ1-3,TRBV4-3,CASSQDAGYRGQDTIYF